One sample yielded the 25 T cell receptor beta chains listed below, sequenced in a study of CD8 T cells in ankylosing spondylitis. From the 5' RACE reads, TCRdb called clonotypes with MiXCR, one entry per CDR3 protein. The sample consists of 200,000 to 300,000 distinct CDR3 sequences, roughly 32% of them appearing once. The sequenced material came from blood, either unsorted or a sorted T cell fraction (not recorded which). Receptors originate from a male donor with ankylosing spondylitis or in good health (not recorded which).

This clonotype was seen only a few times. CDR3 sequence (DNA): TGTGCCACGGAGCGGACGACCTACGAGCAGTACTTC. Its translation: CATERTTYEQYF. V is TRBV6-5 and J is TRBJ2-7; possibly TRBD2 for D (5 bases). CDR3 length: 12 residues. V lost 10 bases and J lost 2, with 12 bases in between. Germline assignment: CDR1 MNHEY and CDR2 SVGAGI.

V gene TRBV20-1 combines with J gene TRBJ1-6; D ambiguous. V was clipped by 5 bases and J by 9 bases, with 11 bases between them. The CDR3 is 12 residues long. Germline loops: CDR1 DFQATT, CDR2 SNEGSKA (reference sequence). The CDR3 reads CSAPRLLSPLHF. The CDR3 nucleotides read TGCAGTGCTCCCCGACTCCTTTCACCCCTCCACTTT.

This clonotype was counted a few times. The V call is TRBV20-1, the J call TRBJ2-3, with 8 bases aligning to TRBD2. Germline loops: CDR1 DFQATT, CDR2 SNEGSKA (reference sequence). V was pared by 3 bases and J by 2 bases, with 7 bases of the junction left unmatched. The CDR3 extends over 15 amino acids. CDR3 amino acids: CSARHPREVTDTQYF. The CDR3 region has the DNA TGCAGTGCTAGGCACCCGCGGGAGGTCACAGATACGCAGTATTTT.

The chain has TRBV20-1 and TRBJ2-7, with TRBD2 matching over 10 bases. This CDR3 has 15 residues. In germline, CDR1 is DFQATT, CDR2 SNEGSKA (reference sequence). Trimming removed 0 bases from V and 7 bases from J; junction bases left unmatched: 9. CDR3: CSAREGAGGHQEQYF. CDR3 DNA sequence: TGCAGTGCTAGAGAAGGAGCGGGGGGGCATCAGGAGCAGTACTTC.

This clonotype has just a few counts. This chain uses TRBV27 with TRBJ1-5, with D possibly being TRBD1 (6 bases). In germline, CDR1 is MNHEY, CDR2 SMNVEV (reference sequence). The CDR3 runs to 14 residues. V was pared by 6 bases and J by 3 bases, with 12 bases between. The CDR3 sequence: CASRLGQFNQPQHF. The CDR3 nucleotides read TGTGCCAGCAGGCTCGGACAGTTCAATCAGCCCCAGCATTTT.

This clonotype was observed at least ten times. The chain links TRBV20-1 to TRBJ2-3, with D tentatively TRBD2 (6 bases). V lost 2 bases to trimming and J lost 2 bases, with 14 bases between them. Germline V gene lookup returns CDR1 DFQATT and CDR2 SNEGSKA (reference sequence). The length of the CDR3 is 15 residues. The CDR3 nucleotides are TGCAGTGCTAGAAGGGCGGGGTCGCTCACAGATACGCAGTATTTT. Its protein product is CSARRAGSLTDTQYF.

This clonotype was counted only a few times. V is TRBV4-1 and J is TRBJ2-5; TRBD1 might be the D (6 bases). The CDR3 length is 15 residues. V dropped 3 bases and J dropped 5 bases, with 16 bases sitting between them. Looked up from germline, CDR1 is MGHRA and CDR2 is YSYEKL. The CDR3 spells CASSHQRTAPETQYF. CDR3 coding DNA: TGCGCCAGCAGCCATCAAAGGACAGCTCCTGAGACCCAGTACTTC.

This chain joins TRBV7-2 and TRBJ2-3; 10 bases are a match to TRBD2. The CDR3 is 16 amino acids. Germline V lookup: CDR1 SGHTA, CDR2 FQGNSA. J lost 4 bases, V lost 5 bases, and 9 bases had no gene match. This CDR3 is CASSPSVAGGPDTQYF. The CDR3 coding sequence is TGTGCCAGCAGCCCCTCGGTAGCGGGGGGCCCAGATACGCAGTATTTT.

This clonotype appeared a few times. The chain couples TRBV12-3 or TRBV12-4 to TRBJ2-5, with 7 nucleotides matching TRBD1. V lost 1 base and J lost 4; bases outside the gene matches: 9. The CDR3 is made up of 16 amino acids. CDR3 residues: CASSLEQGRLAETQYF. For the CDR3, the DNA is TGTGCCAGCAGTTTAGAACAGGGGCGACTGGCAGAGACCCAGTACTTC.

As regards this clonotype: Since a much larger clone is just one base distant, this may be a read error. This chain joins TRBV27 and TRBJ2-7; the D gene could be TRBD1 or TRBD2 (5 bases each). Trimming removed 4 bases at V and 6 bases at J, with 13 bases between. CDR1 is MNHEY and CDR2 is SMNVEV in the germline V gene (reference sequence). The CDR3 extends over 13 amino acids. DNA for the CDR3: TGTGCCAGCAGTTGGGGGTCTAGCTGCGAGCAGTACTTC. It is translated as CASSWGSSCEQYF.

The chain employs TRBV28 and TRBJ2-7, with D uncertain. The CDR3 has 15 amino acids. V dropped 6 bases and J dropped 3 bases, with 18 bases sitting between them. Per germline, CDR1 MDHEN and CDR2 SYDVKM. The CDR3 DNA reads TGTGCCAGCAGCCCACTACACAGACCTCTCTACGAGCAGTACTTC. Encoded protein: CASSPLHRPLYEQYF. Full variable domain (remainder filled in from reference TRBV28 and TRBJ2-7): DVKVTQSSRYLVKRTGEKVFLECVQDMDHENMFWYRQDPGLGLRLIYFSYDVKMKEKGDIPEGYSVSREKKERFSLILESASTNQTSMYLCASSPLHRPLYEQYFGPGTRLTVT.

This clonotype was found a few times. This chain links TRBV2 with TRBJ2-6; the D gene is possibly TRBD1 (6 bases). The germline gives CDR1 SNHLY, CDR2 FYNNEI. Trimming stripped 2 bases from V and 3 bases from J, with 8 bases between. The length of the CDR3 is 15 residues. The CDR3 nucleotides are TGTGCCAGCAGTGAAAGGGGGAGTGGGGCCAACGTCCTGACTTTC. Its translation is CASSERGSGANVLTF.

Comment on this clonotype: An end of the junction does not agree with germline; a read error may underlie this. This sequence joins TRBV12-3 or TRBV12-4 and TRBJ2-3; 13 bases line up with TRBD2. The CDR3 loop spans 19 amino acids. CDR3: CTSSSPRLAGGASTDTQYF. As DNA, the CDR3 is TGTACCAGCAGTTCGCCGCGACTAGCGGGGGGTGCTAGCACAGATACGCAGTATTTT.

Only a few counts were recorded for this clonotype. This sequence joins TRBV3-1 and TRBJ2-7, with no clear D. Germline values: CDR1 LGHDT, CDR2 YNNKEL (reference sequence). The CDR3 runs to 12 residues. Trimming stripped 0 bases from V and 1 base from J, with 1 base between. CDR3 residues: CASSQESYEQYF. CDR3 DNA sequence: TGTGCCAGCAGCCAAGAATCCTACGAGCAGTACTTC.

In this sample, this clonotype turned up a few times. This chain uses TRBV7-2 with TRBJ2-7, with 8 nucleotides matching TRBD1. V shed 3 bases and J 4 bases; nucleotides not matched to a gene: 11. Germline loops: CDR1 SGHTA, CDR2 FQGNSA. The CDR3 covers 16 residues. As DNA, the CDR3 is TGTGCCAGCAGCTTCAAGTCGGACAGGGCGGTTTACGAGCAGTACTTC. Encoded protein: CASSFKSDRAVYEQYF.

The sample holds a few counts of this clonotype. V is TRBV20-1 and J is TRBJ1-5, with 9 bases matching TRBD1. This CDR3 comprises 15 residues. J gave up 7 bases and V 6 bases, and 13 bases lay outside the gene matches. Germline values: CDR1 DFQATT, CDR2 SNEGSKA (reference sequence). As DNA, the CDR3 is TGCAGTGCCGGGAAACAGGGGGCACTTCCCCAGCCCCAGCATTTT. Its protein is CSAGKQGALPQPQHF.

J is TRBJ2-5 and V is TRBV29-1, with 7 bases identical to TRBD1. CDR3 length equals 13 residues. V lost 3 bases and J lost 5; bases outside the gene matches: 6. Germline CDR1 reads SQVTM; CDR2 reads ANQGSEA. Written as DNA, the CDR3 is TGCAGCGTTGACAAGGGGGCGATGGAGACCCAGTACTTC. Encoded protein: CSVDKGAMETQYF.

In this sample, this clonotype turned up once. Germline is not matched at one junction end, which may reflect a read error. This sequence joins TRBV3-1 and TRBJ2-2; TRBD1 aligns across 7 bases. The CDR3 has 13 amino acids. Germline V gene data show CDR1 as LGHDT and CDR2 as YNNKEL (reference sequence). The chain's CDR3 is CAISDTGAGELFF. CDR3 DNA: TGTGCCATCAGCGACACAGGGGCCGGGGAGCTGTTTTTT.

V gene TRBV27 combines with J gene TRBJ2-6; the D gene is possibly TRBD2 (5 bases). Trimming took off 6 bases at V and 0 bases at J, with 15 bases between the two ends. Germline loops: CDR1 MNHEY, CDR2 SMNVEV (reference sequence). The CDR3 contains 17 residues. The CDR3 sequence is CASSRTERNSGANVLTF. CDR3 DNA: TGTGCCAGCAGCCGGACTGAACGGAACTCTGGGGCCAACGTCCTGACTTTC.

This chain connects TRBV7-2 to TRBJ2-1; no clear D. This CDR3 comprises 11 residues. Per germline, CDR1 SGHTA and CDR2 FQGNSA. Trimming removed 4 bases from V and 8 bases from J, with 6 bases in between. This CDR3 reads CASSSEHEQFF. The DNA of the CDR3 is TGTGCCAGCAGCTCAGAGCATGAGCAGTTCTTC.

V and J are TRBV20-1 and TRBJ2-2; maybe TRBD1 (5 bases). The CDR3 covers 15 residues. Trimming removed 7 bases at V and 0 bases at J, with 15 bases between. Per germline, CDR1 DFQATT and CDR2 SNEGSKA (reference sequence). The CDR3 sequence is CSDRGSIPNTGELFF. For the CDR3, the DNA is TGCAGTGATAGGGGCTCAATCCCGAACACCGGGGAGCTGTTTTTT.

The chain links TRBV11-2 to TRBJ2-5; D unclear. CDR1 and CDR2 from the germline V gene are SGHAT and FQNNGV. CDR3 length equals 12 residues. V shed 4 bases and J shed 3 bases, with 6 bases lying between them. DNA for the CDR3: TGTGCCAGCAGCTATATGGAAGAGACCCAGTACTTC. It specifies CASSYMEETQYF.

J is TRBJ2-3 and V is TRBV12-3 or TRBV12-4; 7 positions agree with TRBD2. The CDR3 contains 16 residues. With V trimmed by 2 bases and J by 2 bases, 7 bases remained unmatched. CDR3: CASSLTGGPLTDTQYF. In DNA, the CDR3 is TGTGCCAGCAGTTTAACGGGGGGACCCCTCACAGATACGCAGTATTTT.

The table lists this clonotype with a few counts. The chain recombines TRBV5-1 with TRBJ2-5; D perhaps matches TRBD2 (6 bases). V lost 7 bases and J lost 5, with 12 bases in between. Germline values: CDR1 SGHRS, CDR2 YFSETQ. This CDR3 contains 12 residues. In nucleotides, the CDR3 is TGCGCCAGCCGCCTCCGGGAGGAGACCCAGTACTTC. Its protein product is CASRLREETQYF. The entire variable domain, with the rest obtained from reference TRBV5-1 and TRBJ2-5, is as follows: KAGVTQTPRYLIKTRGQQVTLSCSPISGHRSVSWYQQTPGQGLQFLFEYFSETQRNKGNFPGRFSGRQFSNSRSEMNVSTLELGDSALYLCASRLREETQYFGPGTRLLVL.

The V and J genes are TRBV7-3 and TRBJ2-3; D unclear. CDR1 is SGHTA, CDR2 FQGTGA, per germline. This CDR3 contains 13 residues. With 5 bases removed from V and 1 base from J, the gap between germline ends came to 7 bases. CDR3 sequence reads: CASSPVGTDTQYF. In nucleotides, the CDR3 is TGTGCCAGCAGCCCCGTCGGCACAGATACGCAGTATTTT.